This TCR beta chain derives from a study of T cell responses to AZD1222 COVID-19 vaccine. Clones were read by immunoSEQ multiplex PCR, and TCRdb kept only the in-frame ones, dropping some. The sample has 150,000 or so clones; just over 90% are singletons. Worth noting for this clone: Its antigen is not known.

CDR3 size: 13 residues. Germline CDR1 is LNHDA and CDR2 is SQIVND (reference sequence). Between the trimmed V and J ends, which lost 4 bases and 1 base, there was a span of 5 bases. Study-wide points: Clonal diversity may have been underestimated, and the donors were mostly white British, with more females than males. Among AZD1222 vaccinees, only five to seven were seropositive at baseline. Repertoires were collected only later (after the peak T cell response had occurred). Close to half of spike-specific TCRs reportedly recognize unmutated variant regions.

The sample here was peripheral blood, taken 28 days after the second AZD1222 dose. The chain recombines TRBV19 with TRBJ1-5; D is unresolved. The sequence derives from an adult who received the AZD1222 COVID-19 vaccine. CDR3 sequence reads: CASSKDSNQPQHF. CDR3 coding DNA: TGTGCCAGTAGTAAGGACAGCAATCAGCCCCAGCATTTT.